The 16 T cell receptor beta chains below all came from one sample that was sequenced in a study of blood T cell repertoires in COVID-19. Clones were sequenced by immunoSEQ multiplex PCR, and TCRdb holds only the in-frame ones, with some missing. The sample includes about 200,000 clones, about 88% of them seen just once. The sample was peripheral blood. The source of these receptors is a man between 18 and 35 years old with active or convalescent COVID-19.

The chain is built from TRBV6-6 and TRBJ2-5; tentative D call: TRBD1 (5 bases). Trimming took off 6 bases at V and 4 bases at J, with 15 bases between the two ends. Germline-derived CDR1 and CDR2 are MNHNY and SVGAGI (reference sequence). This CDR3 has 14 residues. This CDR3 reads CASRVTGSLETQYF. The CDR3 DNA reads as TGTGCCAGCAGGGTAACAGGATCGCTAGAGACCCAGTACTTC.

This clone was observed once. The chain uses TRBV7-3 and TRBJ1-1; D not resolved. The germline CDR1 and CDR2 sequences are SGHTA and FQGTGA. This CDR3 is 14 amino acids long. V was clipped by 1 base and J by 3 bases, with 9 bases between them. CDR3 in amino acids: CASSLNGGYTEAFF. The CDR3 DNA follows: TGTGCCAGCAGCTTAAACGGCGGATACACTGAAGCTTTCTTT. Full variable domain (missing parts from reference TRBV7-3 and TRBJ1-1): GAGVSQTPSNKVTEKGKYVELRCDPISGHTALYWYRQSLGQGPEFLIYFQGTGAADDSGLPNDRFFAVRPEGSVSTLKIQRTERGDSAVYLCASSLNGGYTEAFFGQGTRLTVV.

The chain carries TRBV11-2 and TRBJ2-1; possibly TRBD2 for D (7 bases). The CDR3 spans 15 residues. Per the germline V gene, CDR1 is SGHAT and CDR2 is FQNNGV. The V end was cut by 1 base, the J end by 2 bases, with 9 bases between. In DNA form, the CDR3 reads TGTGCCAGCAGCTTAGGCGGGGGCCCCTACAATGAGCAGTTCTTC. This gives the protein CASSLGGGPYNEQFF.

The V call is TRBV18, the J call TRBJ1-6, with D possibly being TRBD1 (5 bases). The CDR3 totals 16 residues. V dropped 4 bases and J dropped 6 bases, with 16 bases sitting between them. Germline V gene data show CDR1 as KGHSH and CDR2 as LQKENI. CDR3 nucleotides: TGTGCCAGCTCACGAAGCATAGACAGCACTAATTCACCCCTCCACTTT. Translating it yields CASSRSIDSTNSPLHF.

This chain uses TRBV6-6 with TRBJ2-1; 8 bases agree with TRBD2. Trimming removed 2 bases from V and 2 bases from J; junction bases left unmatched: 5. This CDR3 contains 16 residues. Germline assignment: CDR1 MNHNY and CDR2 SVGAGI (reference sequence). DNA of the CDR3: TGTGCCAGCAGTTACCAAAGGACTAGCCCCTACAATGAGCAGTTCTTC. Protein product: CASSYQRTSPYNEQFF.

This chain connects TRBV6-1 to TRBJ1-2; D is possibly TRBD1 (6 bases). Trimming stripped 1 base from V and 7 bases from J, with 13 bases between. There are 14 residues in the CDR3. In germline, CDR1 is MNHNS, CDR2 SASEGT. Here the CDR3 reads CASSEVNRGGGYTF. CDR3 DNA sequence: TGTGCCAGCAGTGAAGTGAATAGAGGGGGTGGCTACACCTTC.

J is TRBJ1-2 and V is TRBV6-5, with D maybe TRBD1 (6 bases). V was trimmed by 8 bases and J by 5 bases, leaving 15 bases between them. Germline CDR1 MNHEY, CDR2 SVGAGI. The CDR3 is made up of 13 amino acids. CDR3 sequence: CASESGVLYGYTF. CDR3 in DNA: TGTGCCAGCGAATCAGGGGTGTTATATGGCTACACCTTC.

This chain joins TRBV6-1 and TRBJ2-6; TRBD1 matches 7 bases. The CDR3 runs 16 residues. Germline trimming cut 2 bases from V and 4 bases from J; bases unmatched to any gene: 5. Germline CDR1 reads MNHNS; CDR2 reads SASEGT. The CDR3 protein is CASSEYRGSGANVLTF. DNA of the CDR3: TGTGCCAGCAGTGAATACAGGGGTTCCGGGGCCAACGTCCTGACTTTC.

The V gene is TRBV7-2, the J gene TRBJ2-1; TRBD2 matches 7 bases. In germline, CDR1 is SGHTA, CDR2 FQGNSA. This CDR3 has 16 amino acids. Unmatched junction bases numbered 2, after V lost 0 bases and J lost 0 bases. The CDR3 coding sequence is TGTGCCAGCAGCTTAGCGAGCGGGATCTCCTACAATGAGCAGTTCTTC. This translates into CASSLASGISYNEQFF.

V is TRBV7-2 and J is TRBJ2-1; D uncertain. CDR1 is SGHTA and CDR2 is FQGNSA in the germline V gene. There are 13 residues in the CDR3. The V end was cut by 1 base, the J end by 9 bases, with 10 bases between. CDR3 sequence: CASSLGVLGEQFF. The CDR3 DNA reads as TGTGCCAGCAGCTTAGGGGTTCTAGGTGAGCAGTTCTTC.

The CDR3 DNA sequence: TGCGCCAGCAGCGGGACCGGGACAGGAGTTGGCTACACCTTC. Translating it yields CASSGTGTGVGYTF. The chain joins TRBV5-1 to TRBJ1-2, with 8 nucleotides matching TRBD1. Trimming took 4 bases from V and 7 from J; bases not matched to a gene: 9. CDR3 length equals 14 residues. The germline V gene has CDR1 SGHRS and CDR2 YFSETQ.

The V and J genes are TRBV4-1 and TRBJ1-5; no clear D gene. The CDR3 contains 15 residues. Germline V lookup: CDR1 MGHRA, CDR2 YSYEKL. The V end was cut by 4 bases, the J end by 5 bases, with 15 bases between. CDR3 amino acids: CASSLRSSGDQPQHF. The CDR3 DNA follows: TGCGCCAGCAGCCTCCGTTCGTCCGGGGATCAGCCCCAGCATTTT.

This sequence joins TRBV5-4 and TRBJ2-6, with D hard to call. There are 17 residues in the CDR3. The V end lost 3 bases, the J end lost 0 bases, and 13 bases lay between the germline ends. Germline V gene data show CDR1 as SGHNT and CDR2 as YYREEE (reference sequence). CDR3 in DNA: TGTGCCAGCAGCTATGGCACAGCAAGCTCTGGGGCCAACGTCCTGACTTTC. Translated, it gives CASSYGTASSGANVLTF.

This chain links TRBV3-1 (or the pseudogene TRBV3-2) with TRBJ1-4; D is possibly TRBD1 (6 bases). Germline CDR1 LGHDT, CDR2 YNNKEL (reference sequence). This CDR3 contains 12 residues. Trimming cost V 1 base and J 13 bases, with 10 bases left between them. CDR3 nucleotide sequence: TGTGCCAGCAGCCAAGGGGACACCGTACTGTTTTTT. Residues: CASSQGDTVLFF.

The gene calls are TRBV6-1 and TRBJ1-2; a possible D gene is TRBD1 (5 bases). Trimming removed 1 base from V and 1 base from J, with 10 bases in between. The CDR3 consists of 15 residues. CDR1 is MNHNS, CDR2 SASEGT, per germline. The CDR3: CASSEEGTGNYGYTF. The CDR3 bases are TGTGCCAGCAGTGAAGAAGGCACAGGTAACTATGGCTACACCTTC.

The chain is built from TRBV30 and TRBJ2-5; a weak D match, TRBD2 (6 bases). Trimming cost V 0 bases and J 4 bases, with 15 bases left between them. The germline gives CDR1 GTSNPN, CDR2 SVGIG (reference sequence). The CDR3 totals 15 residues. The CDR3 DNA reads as TGTGCCTGGAGTGTACTTTGGGGGGTAGGAGAGACCCAGTACTTC. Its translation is CAWSVLWGVGETQYF.